This T cell receptor (beta chain) was sequenced during a study of T cell changes during pregnancy in multiple sclerosis. Germline-derived CDR1 and CDR2 are MNHNY and SVGAGI (reference sequence). The CDR3 covers 13 residues. V dropped 7 bases and J dropped 4; count of bases not matched to a gene: 3. Assay used: immunoSEQ multiplex PCR; TCRdb lists only in-frame clones, some missing. Of tens of thousands of clones listed, roughly nine tenths are singletons. The source of this sequence is a female donor with multiple sclerosis, enrolled in a pregnancy study. Sequencing used peripheral blood, obtained before pregnancy. The rearrangement links TRBV6-6 to TRBJ1-5; 8 positions match TRBD1. The CDR3, as DNA: TGTGCCAGCATGGGACAGGAAAATCAGCCCCAGCATTTT. Its protein product is CASMGQENQPQHF.